This record covers a single TCR beta chain. Only one count was recorded for this clone. The antigen it recognizes is unknown. No much larger clone is present one base from it, and per-base qualities are unavailable. The CDR3 contains 13 residues, cysteine and phenylalanine counted. The DNA shown is the 39-base CDR3, in frame from base 1. CDR1 and CDR2, looked up from the germline V gene, are SGHDT and YYEEEE. V is cut by 0 bases and J by 5 bases, and the space between the germline ends is 6 bases. Enrolling through a virtual design, the prospective study's participants ranged in age from roughly 18 to 95 years and lived across about two dozen United States geographic areas. Cohort assignment in the prospective study relied on participant-reported clinical history from a screening survey and a study questionnaire. Mobile phlebotomists in the prospective study collected whole blood, serum and a nasopharyngeal or oropharyngeal swab from every participant. Over a roughly two-month period, participants in the prospective study had the option of providing additional blood draws and questionnaires. Blood samples from the prospective study were shipped frozen or at room temperature prior to DNA extraction.

TCRbeta CDR3 regions were amplified from genomic DNA using the immunoSEQ Assay, a bias-controlled multiplex PCR. The paper's processing steps were these. Within the assay, amplification of reference gene primers was used to estimate how many nucleated cells each sample contained. Sequence reads were collapsed and filtered to measure the absolute abundance of every unique TCRbeta CDR3 rearrangement. Productive Simpson clonality was computed per sample as the square root of Simpson's diversity index over productive rearrangements. Entries here come from immuneACCESS through TCRdb and include only in-frame sequences with V and J called. Some clones fail to appear in such tables; in the studies checked, an unresolved V gene covers under half of the shortfall, and the cause of the remainder is unknown. The V and J calls and the clone size are those of that table, but D and trimming were determined from the DNA. The sample table contains more than 300,000 clones; only one count was recorded for roughly 86% of them. Roughly 1.9% of the sample goes to the ten largest clones.

This sample stems from a study of blood T cell repertoires in COVID-19 (dated by TCRdb to about 2020). Background for the entire study: ImmuneRACE Cohort 3 recovered participants were defined by two consecutive negative NP/OP PCR tests, healthcare professional clearance, or symptom resolution. Samples covering the acute and convalescent phases of COVID-19 were provided by collaborators in the United States, Italy and Spain. The prospective study material was composed of cDNA or gDNA derived from T cells, B-cell-depleted T cells, or PBMCs. The dataset comprised deeply sampled blood TCRbeta repertoires from subjects exposed to, actively infected with, or recovered from COVID-19. The repertoires were released in a freely available public database meant as a resource for research on the immune response to SARS-CoV-2. Samples came from the ongoing ImmuneRACE study (first 160 participants) plus 1,254 subjects from 6 global collaborators. A de-identified subject ID, COVID-19 status, age in years and sex were almost always included in the sample metadata. HLA class I and class II types, where available, came from metadata supplied by the sample provider rather than from assay-based typing. Findings and caveats that apply to the study as a whole: The amount of clinical and demographic metadata varied by source and participant and was provided uncurated.

The sample comprised PBMCs or T cells enriched from blood (not recorded which). The rearranged chain carries TRBV5-6 and TRBJ2-1, and possibly TRBD2, on 5 matching bases. This sequence was found in a man between 40 and 49 years old in a cohort exposed to, infected with or recovered from COVID-19 (not recorded which). The CDR3 sequence is CASSLAGNNEQFF. The sequenced DNA: TGTGCCAGCAGCTTGGCGGGGAACAATGAGCAGTTCTTC.